Following are 7 T cell receptor beta chains from one sample sequenced in a study of beta chain features in type 1 diabetes (dated by TCRdb to the late 2010s). Study-wide findings and limitations: A moderate but significant shortening of TCRB CDR3 length was observed in type 1 diabetes patients in all four CD4+ subsets.

Libraries were built with the immunoSEQ multiplex PCR assay. All of the isolated RNA was reverse transcribed with the High Capacity cDNA Reverse Transcription Kit, so expressed TCRB transcripts were sequenced. The table was pulled from immuneACCESS by TCRdb, which kept in-frame rearrangements only. Such tables lose some clones; where checked, under half of the loss comes from unresolved V genes, and the rest has no known cause. The sample has about 160,000 clones on record, 7.8% of them singletons. Clones ranked in the top ten supply 0.94% of the sample. Which antigens these TCRs recognize remains unknown. The sample comprised central memory CD4+ T cells from blood. The receptors were gathered from a woman between 40 and 50 years old with type 1 diabetes.

This clone occurred a few times. V is TRBV27 and J is TRBJ1-1; 8 bases align to TRBD1. Germline values: CDR1 MNHEY, CDR2 SMNVEV (reference sequence). The CDR3 loop spans 14 amino acids. The trim removed 4 bases at V and 5 bases at J, leaving 6 bases unmatched. CDR3: CASSSDRANTEAFF. CDR3 sequence (DNA): TGTGCCAGCAGTTCGGACAGGGCAAATACTGAAGCTTTCTTT.

The V and J genes are TRBV6-5 and TRBJ1-5, with D unclear. The V end lost 0 bases, the J end lost 3 bases, and 9 bases lay between the germline ends. CDR3 length equals 15 residues. CDR1 is MNHEY and CDR2 is SVGAGI in the germline V gene. CDR3: CASSYSSGVNQPQHF. The CDR3 region has the DNA TGTGCCAGCAGTTACTCGAGCGGAGTCAATCAGCCCCAGCATTTT.

This clone was seen at least ten times. This sequence joins TRBV7-9 and TRBJ2-7; TRBD1 matches 7 bases. V gave up 5 bases and J gave up 3 bases; unmatched junction bases: 1. Germline lookup yields CDR1 SEHNR and CDR2 FQNEAQ (reference sequence). This CDR3 has 12 amino acids. The CDR3 sequence: CASSRQGYEQYF. The CDR3 DNA reads as TGTGCCAGCAGCAGACAGGGCTACGAGCAGTACTTC.

This clone was recorded many times. V gene TRBV13 combines with J gene TRBJ2-7; D not certain. Germline CDR1 and CDR2: PRHDT and FYEKMQ (reference sequence). V lost 0 bases to trimming and J lost 1 base, with 7 bases between them. CDR3 size: 14 residues. CDR3 bases: TGTGCCAGCAGCTTAGGCAGGCCTTCCTACGAGCAGTACTTC. This sequence encodes CASSLGRPSYEQYF.

This clone was counted only a few times. The rearrangement joins TRBV4-3 to TRBJ1-6; the match to TRBD1 covers 7 bases. After removal of 1 base from V and 11 bases from J, the junction contained 8 bases not matched to a gene. Germline CDR1 LGHNA, CDR2 YSLEER. This CDR3 has 15 residues. CDR3 sequence: CASSQASQGLAPLHF. The CDR3 nucleotides read TGCGCCAGCAGCCAAGCTTCACAGGGGCTCGCACCCCTCCACTTT.

This clone was seen many times. The rearrangement links TRBV2 to TRBJ2-7; 9 bases fit TRBD1. The V and J ends lost 4 bases and 7 bases, in that order; junction bases with no gene match: 5. The CDR3 is 13 residues long. CDR1 SNHLY and CDR2 FYNNEI come from the germline V gene. CDR3 amino acids: CASSGDRGWEQYF. CDR3 DNA sequence: TGTGCCAGCAGTGGCGACAGGGGGTGGGAGCAGTACTTC. Supplemented by reference TRBV2 and TRBJ2-7, the full variable domain reads EPEVTQTPSHQVTQMGQEVILRCVPISNHLYFYWYRQILGQKVEFLVSFYNNEISEKSEIFDDQFSVERPDGSNFTLKIRSTKLEDSAMYFCASSGDRGWEQYFGPGTRLTVT.

The V and J genes are TRBV29-1 and TRBJ2-5; 10 positions match TRBD2. The J call is doubtful: the DNA matches TRBJ2-7 better. The CDR3 contains 14 residues. The germline gives CDR1 SQVTM, CDR2 ANQGSEA. CDR3 bases: TGCAGCGCTGGGAAGAGCGGGAGGGCCTCCGAGCAGTACTTC. As protein: CSAGKSGRASEQYF.